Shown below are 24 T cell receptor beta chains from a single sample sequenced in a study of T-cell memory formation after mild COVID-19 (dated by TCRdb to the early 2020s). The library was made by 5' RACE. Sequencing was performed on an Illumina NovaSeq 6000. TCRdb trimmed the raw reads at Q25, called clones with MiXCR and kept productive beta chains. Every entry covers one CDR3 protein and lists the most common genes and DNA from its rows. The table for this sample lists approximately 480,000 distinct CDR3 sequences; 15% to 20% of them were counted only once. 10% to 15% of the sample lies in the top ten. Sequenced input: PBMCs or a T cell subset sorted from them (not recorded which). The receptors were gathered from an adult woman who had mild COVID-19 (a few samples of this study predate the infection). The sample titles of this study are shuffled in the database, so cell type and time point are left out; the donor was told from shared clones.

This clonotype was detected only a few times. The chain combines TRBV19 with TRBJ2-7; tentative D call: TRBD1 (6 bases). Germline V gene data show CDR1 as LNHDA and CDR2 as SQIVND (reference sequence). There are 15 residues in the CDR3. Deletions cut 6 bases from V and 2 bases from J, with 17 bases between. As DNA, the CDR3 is TGTGCCAGTAGCAGAGGTACAGGGTCGCCCTACGAGCAGTACTTC. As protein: CASSRGTGSPYEQYF.

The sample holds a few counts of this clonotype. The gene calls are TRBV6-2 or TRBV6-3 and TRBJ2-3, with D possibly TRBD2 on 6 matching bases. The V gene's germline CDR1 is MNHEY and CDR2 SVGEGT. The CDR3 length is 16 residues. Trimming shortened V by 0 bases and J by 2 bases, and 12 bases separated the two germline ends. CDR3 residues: CASSYSAPGVTDTQYF. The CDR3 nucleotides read TGTGCCAGCAGTTACTCGGCTCCGGGGGTCACAGATACGCAGTATTTT.

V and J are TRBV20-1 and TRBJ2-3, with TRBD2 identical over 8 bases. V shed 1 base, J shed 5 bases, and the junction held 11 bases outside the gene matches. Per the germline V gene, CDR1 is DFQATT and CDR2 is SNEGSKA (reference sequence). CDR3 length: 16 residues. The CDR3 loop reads CSARGGNSGDVDTQYF. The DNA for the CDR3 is TGCAGTGCTAGAGGAGGGAATAGCGGGGATGTAGATACGCAGTATTTT.

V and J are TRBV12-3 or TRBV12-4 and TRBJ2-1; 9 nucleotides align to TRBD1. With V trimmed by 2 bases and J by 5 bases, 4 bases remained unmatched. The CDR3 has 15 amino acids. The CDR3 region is CASSLLGQGNNEQFF. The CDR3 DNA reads TGTGCCAGCAGTTTACTCGGACAGGGGAACAATGAGCAGTTCTTC.

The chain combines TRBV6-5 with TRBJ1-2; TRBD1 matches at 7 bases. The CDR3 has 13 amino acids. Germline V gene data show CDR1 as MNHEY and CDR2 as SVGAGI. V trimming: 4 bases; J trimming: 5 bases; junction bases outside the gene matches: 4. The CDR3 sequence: CASSSHRGYGYTF. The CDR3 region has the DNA TGTGCCAGCAGTTCCCACAGGGGTTATGGCTACACCTTC.

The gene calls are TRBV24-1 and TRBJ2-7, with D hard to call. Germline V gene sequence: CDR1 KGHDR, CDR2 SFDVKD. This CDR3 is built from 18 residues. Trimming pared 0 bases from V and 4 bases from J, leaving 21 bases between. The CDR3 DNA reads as TGTGCCACCAGTGATTTGAGTAGCCCCCCAGATCGGATTTACGAGCAGTACTTC. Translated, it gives CATSDLSSPPDRIYEQYF.

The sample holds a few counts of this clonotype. The CDR3 protein is CASSLGVAAPSYNEQFF. The CDR3 DNA is TGCGCCAGCAGCTTGGGGGTAGCGGCGCCGTCCTACAATGAGCAGTTCTTC. V gene TRBV5-1 combines with J gene TRBJ2-1; D possibly corresponds to TRBD2 (6 bases). Trimming took off 0 bases at V and 1 base at J, with 14 bases between the two ends. Germline CDR1 reads SGHRS; CDR2 reads YFSETQ. The CDR3 is made up of 17 amino acids.

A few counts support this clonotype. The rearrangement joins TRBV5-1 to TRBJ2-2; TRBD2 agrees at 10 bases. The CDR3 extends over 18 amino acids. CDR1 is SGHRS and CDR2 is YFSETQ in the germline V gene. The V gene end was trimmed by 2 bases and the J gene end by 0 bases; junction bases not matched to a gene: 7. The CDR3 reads CASSFPGLASSNTGELFF. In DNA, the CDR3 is TGCGCCAGCAGCTTTCCGGGACTAGCGAGTTCGAACACCGGGGAGCTGTTTTTT.

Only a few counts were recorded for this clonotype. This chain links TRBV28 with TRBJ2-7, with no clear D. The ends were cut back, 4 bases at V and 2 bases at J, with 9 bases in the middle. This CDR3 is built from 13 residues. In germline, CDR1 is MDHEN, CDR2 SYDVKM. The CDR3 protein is CASSSGSTYEQYF. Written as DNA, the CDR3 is TGTGCCAGCAGTTCTGGGTCGACCTACGAGCAGTACTTC.

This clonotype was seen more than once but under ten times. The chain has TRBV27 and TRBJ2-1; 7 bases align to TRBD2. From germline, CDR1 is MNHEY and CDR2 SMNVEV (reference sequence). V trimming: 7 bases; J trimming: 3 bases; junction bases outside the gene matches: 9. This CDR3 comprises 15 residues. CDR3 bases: TGTGCCAGCACCCCGGCTAGCGGAGGCTACAATGAGCAGTTCTTC. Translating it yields CASTPASGGYNEQFF.

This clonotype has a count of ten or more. This CDR3 reads CSVGWTGDQPQHF. For the CDR3, the DNA is TGCAGCGTTGGGTGGACAGGGGATCAGCCCCAGCATTTT. V is TRBV29-1 and J is TRBJ1-5, with 9 positions matching TRBD1. This CDR3 is 13 amino acids long. In germline, CDR1 is SQVTM, CDR2 ANQGSEA. V trimming: 4 bases; J trimming: 5 bases; junction bases outside the gene matches: 3.

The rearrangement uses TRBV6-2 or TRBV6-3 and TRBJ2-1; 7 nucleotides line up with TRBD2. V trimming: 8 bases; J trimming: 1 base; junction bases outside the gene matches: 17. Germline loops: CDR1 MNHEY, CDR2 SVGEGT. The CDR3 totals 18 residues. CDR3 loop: CASFPGYRGRSSYNEQFF. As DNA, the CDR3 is TGTGCCAGCTTTCCCGGCTACCGCGGGAGATCGTCCTACAATGAGCAGTTCTTC.

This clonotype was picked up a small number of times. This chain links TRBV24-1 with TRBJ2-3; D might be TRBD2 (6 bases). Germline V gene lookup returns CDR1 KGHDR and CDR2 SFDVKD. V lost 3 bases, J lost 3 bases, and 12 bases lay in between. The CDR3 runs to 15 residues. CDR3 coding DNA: TGTGCCACCAGTGATGTTAGACTAGAGACAGATACGCAGTATTTT. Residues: CATSDVRLETDTQYF.

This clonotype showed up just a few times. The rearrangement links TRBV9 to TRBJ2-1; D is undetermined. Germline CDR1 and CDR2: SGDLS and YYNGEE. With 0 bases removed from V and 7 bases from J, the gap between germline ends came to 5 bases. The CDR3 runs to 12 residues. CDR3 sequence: CASSVVPNEQFF. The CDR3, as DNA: TGTGCCAGCAGCGTAGTGCCGAATGAGCAGTTCTTC.

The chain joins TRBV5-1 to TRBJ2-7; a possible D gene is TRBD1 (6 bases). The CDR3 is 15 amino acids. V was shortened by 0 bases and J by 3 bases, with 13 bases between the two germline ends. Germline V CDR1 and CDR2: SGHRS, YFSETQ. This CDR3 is CASSLAAGTLYEQYF. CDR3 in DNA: TGCGCCAGCAGCTTGGCAGCAGGGACACTCTACGAGCAGTACTTC. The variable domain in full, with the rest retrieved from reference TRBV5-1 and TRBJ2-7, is KAGVTQTPRYLIKTRGQQVTLSCSPISGHRSVSWYQQTPGQGLQFLFEYFSETQRNKGNFPGRFSGRQFSNSRSEMNVSTLELGDSALYLCASSLAAGTLYEQYFGPGTRLTVT.

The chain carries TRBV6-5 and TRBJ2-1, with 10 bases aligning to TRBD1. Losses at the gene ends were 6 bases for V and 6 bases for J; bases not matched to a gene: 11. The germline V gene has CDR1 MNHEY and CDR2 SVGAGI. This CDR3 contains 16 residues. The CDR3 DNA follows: TGTGCCAGCAGAGAGGGACAGGGGACCGTACGCAATGAGCAGTTCTTC. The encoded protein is CASREGQGTVRNEQFF.

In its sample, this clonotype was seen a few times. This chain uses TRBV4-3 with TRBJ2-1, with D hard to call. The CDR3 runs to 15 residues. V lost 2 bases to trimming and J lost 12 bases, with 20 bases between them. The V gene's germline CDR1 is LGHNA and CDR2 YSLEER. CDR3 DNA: TGCGCCAGCAGCCAACCCGGGTCCGGATCTCAAAGGCAGTTCTTC. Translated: CASSQPGSGSQRQFF.

The CDR3 loop reads CASSLAPGGVSYEQYF. CDR3 bases: TGTGCCAGCAGCTTAGCACCGGGAGGGGTTTCCTACGAGCAGTACTTC. The V and J genes are TRBV7-2 and TRBJ2-7; 8 bases are a match to TRBD2. Unmatched junction bases numbered 5, after V lost 0 bases and J lost 1 base. CDR1 SGHTA and CDR2 FQGNSA come from the germline V gene. This CDR3 has 16 amino acids.

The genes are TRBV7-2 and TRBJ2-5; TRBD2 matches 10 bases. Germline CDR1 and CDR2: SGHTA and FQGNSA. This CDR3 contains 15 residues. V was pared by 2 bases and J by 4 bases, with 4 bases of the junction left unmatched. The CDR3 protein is CASSLLGLAAETQYF. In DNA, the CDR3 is TGTGCCAGCAGCTTACTTGGACTAGCGGCAGAGACCCAGTACTTC.

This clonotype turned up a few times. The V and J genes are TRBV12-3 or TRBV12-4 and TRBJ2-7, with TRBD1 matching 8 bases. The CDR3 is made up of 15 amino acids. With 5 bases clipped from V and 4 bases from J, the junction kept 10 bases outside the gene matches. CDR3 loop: CASSPRRTGRYEQYF. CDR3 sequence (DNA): TGTGCCAGCAGTCCTCGACGGACAGGGAGGTACGAGCAGTACTTC.

CDR3 sequence (DNA): TGCGCCAGCAGACAGGATTTCAGCACAGATACGCAGTATTTT. Translation: CASRQDFSTDTQYF. The rearrangement joins TRBV5-1 to TRBJ2-3; D is possibly TRBD1 (5 bases). Looked up from germline, CDR1 is SGHRS and CDR2 is YFSETQ. This CDR3 contains 14 residues. The V gene lost 5 bases and the J gene lost 0 bases, with 10 bases spanning the gap.

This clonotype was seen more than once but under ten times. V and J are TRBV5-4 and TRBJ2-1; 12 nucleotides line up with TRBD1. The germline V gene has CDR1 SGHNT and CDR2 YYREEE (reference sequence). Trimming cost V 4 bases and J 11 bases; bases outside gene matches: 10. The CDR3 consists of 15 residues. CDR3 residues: CASSNPGQGASQQFF. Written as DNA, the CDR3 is TGTGCCAGCAGCAATCCGGGACAGGGGGCCTCTCAGCAGTTCTTC.

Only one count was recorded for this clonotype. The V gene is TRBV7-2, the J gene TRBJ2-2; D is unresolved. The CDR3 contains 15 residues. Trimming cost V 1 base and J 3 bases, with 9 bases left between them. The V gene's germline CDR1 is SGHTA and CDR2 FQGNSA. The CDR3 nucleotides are TGTGCCAGCAGCTTAGTAGTATCGGACACCGGGGAGCTGTTTTTT. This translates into CASSLVVSDTGELFF. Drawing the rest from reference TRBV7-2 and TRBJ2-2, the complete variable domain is GAGVSQSPSNKVTEKGKDVELRCDPISGHTALYWYRQSLGQGLEFLIYFQGNSAPDKSGLPSDRFSAERTGGSVSTLTIQRTQQEDSAVYLCASSLVVSDTGELFFGEGSRLTVL.

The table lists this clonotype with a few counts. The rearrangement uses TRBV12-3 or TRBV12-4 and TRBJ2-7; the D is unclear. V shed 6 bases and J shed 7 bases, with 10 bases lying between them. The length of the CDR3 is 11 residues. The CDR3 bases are TGTGCCAGCAGGGACCAAGGAGAGCAGTACTTC. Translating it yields CASRDQGEQYF.